This T cell receptor (beta chain) derives from a study of shared clonotypes between healthy human individuals. Overall study context: A couple of women and a few men aged 18 to 49 made up the donors.

Sequenced by immunoSEQ multiplex PCR; TCRdb stores in-frame clones only, minus some. There are roughly 1 million clones in the sample; approximately 72% occur only once, and about 1.4% lies in the top ten. Germline trimming cut 5 bases from V and 0 bases from J; bases unmatched to any gene: 2. Germline V CDR1 and CDR2: SGHAT, FQNNGV. The CDR3 spans 16 residues. This chain uses TRBV11-2 with TRBJ2-1; 12 bases align to TRBD1. Sequenced: memory CD4+ T cells sorted from blood. Subset reported: CD45RA-negative fraction. The clonotype originates from a man between 18 and 35 years old in good health. CDR3 region: CASSPGQGASYNEQFF. The DNA for the CDR3 is TGTGCCAGCAGCCCGGGACAGGGGGCCTCCTACAATGAGCAGTTCTTC.